This TCR beta chain was captured by sequencing in a study of cytotoxic CD8 clonotypes in ibrutinib-treated CLL. Sequencing used immunoSEQ multiplex PCR; TCRdb keeps in-frame clones, though not all of them. This sample has roughly 150,000 clones, with more than 70% found just once. As for this clone: Its target is not known.

Study outcomes and limitations: Baseline levels were approached again at progression, after clonality had risen at ibrutinib response. Collection times varied between progressing and sustained-remission patients. Public clonotypes occurred uncommonly; on treatment, they contracted or remained stable.

Germline V lookup: CDR1 MNHNY, CDR2 SVGAGI (reference sequence). The CDR3 contains 16 residues. Trimming took off 0 bases at V and 0 bases at J, with 9 bases between the two ends. Source: PBMCs, taken at disease progression, from a patient treated with ibrutinib. The clonotype originates from a human donor with chronic lymphocytic leukemia. The genes are TRBV6-6 and TRBJ1-5; D is uncertain. The CDR3 region has the DNA TGTGCCAGCAGTTACTCGTCCGGGTATAGCAATCAGCCCCAGCATTTT. Translated: CASSYSSGYSNQPQHF.